This is a list of T cell receptor beta chains from one sample in a study of cytomegalovirus exposure and HLA in healthy donors. Method: immunoSEQ multiplex PCR; TCRdb's copy keeps in-frame clones and lacks some. Among 150,000 to 200,000 clones listed, roughly four fifths were seen once. Material: PBMCs. All receptors derive from a young man in good health and CMV-seronegative. CDR3s include the opening cysteine and the closing phenylalanine or tryptophan. Each record gives: V gene, clone size, D gene, J gene, CDR3 protein, CDR3 DNA. D genes are given only for firm matches. The size entry is marked missing in some rows and otherwise reads once, few, many or a size class.

TRBV4-3	-	-	TRBJ1-5	CASSQGPAAANNQPQHF	TGCGCCAGCAGCCAAGGCCCCGCGGCAGCCAACAATCAGCCCCAGCATTTT
TRBV6-5	few	TRBD1	TRBJ2-3	CASGTGSTDTQYF	TGTGCCAGCGGGACAGGGAGCACAGATACGCAGTATTTT
TRBV5-4	-	-	TRBJ2-7	CASSSESQSLYEQYF	TGTGCCAGCAGTTCAGAGTCACAGTCCTTGTACGAGCAGTACTTC
TRBV19	-	TRBD2	TRBJ2-1	CATRSGEEFF	TGTGCCACCCGAAGCGGGGAGGAGTTCTTC
TRBV7-8	few	-	TRBJ1-2	CASSPLGLNYGYTF	TGTGCCAGCAGCCCCCTGGGGCTGAACTATGGCTACACCTTC
TRBV5-1	-	-	TRBJ2-7	CASSPGQEEAYEQYF	TGCGCCAGCAGCCCCGGGCAGGAGGAGGCCTACGAGCAGTACTTC
TRBV7-8	-	TRBD2	TRBJ2-2	CASSLRTSGRAVAGELFF	TGTGCCAGCAGCCTCCGGACTAGCGGGAGGGCCGTCGCCGGGGAGCTGTTTTTT
TRBV7-2	once	TRBD1	TRBJ1-3	CASSLGQGFSGNTIYF	TGTGCCAGCAGCTTGGGACAGGGGTTCTCTGGAAACACCATATATTTT
TRBV27	-	TRBD1	TRBJ2-1	CASSSYRGPSNEQFF	TGTGCCAGCAGTTCCTACAGGGGACCTTCCAATGAGCAGTTCTTC
TRBV28	-	-	TRBJ2-7	CASEAVRGIGEQYF	TGTGCCAGCGAAGCGGTGAGAGGGATAGGCGAGCAGTACTTC
TRBV5-4	-	TRBD2	TRBJ2-3	CASSFAGGFGGATDTQYF	TGTGCCAGCAGCTTCGCAGGAGGCTTCGGGGGGGCCACAGATACGCAGTATTTT
TRBV5-5	once	-	TRBJ1-6	CASRQRFYNSPLHF	TGTGCCAGCAGACAGAGATTCTATAATTCACCCCTCCACTTT
TRBV7-6	once	-	TRBJ2-1	CASSLESFGQFF	TGTGCCAGCAGCTTAGAGAGTTTTGGGCAGTTCTTC
TRBV2	-	-	TRBJ2-7	CASSSGRGYEQYF	TGTGCCAGCAGTTCGGGGCGGGGCTACGAGCAGTACTTC
TRBV2	-	-	TRBJ1-2	CASSEWGVRGGYGYTF	TGTGCCAGCAGTGAATGGGGTGTTAGGGGTGGCTATGGCTACACCTTC
TRBV4-3	-	-	TRBJ1-1	CASSQDGGRDGTEAFF	TGCGCCAGCAGCCAAGATGGGGGCCGGGACGGTACTGAAGCTTTCTTT
TRBV4-3	few	TRBD2	TRBJ2-2	CASSPGPSGGTGELFF	TGCGCCAGCAGCCCAGGACCTAGCGGGGGTACCGGGGAGCTGTTTTTT
TRBV7-9	-	TRBD2	TRBJ2-3	CASSSSGGRMNTQYF	TGTGCCAGCAGCTCTAGCGGGGGCCGCATGAATACGCAGTATTTT
TRBV7-2	once	TRBD1	TRBJ1-2	CASSSVTGGASGYTF	TGTGCCAGCAGCTCCGTGACAGGGGGCGCATCTGGCTACACCTTC
TRBV5-1	-	TRBD2	TRBJ2-1	CASSLSSRERGGYNEQFF	TGCGCCAGCAGCTTGTCCTCGCGGGAGCGGGGGGGATACAATGAGCAGTTCTTC
TRBV9	-	TRBD1	TRBJ1-6	CASSVGDSLFNSPLHF	TGTGCCAGCAGCGTAGGGGACAGCTTATTTAATTCACCCCTCCACTTT
TRBV2	-	TRBD1	TRBJ1-2	CASRATGTGDWGYTF	TGTGCCAGCAGGGCCACCGGGACAGGGGATTGGGGCTACACCTTC
TRBV7-2	-	-	TRBJ1-5	CASSKEGSAGLLTQHF	TGTGCCAGCAGTAAGGAGGGATCGGCAGGTTTATTGACCCAGCATTTT
TRBV28	-	-	TRBJ2-7	CASTGEIDEQYF	TGTGCCAGCACAGGCGAAATCGACGAGCAGTACTTC
TRBV27	-	-	TRBJ2-3	CASSLSEFASTDTQYF	TGTGCCAGCAGTTTATCAGAGTTCGCTAGCACAGATACGCAGTATTTT
TRBV19	-	-	TRBJ2-7	CASSIGGQGEQYF	TGTGCCAGTAGTATTGGTGGGCAGGGTGAGCAGTACTTC